This T cell receptor beta chain was captured in a study of OX40 agonist ivuxolimab in advanced cancers. This clone was picked up a small number of times. The CDR3 extends over 15 amino acids. CDR1 is MDHEN, CDR2 SYDVKM, per germline. V shed 6 bases and J shed 5 bases, with 14 bases lying between them. Assay used: immunoSEQ multiplex PCR; TCRdb lists only in-frame clones, some missing. The sample records over 80,000 clones, roughly 90% being singletons. V usage is TRBV28 and J usage is TRBJ1-6, with a tentative D call TRBD1 (6 bases). The sequence was collected from an adult with an advanced solid tumor such as melanoma, head and neck, liver or kidney cancer. The source material was CD4+ or CD8+ T cells sorted from blood, sampled in a trial of the OX40 agonist ivuxolimab. This CDR3 reads CASSLSGAHNSPLHF. CDR3 sequence (DNA): TGTGCCAGCAGCCTTTCAGGGGCCCATAATTCACCCCTCCACTTT.